These 5 T cell receptor beta chains came from one sample sequenced in a study of shared clonotypes between healthy human individuals. CD8 cells classed as naive were CD45RO-negative and positively selected for CCR7, excluding terminally differentiated effector memory CD45RA+ cells. Profiling relied on immunoSEQ multiplex PCR, and the TCRdb table lists in-frame clones only, not all of them. The sample lists around 1.9 million clones, about 93% occurring once. The sequencing input was naive CD8+ T cells from PBMCs. These receptors were taken from a man between 18 and 35 years old in good health. Some clones in this sample may be carry-over from other donors' samples.

Regarding this clone: At one end, the junction sequence differs from germline, possibly due to a read error. The genes are TRBV6-1 and TRBJ1-5; 7 bases fit TRBD1. This CDR3 has 17 residues. CDR1 is MNHNS and CDR2 is SASEGT in the germline V gene. The CDR3 nucleotides are TGTACCAGCAGTGAAAGGAGGTCAGGGGGGGTTAATCAGCCCCAGCATTTT. As protein: CTSSERRSGGVNQPQHF.

V and J are TRBV11-2 and TRBJ2-7, with D possibly matching TRBD2 (6 bases). Germline assignment: CDR1 SGHAT and CDR2 FQNNGV. The CDR3 runs to 16 residues. The V and J ends lost 1 base and 3 bases respectively, with 16 bases between them. The CDR3 DNA is TGTGCCAGCAGCTTAGTCGGGTCTGGAGCGGGCTACGAGCAGTACTTC. Its translation: CASSLVGSGAGYEQYF.

The chain carries TRBV6-5 and TRBJ1-2, with TRBD1 as a possible D gene (5 bases). The V gene's germline CDR1 is MNHEY and CDR2 SVGAGI. Trimming pared 0 bases from V and 1 base from J, leaving 12 bases between. CDR3 length equals 16 residues. This CDR3 is CASSYSQGPGNYGYTF. CDR3 coding DNA: TGTGCCAGCAGTTACTCGCAGGGACCGGGTAACTATGGCTACACCTTC.

This chain links TRBV6-7 with TRBJ2-1; possibly TRBD1 for D (6 bases). TRBV6-7 is an ORF; its function is uncertain. The CDR3 extends over 13 amino acids. The CDR3: CVRDTEIFDEQFF. The DNA of the CDR3 is TGTGTCAGGGACACGGAGATTTTCGATGAGCAGTTCTTC.

The V gene is TRBV30, the J gene TRBJ2-6, with D possibly being TRBD1 or TRBD2 (5 bases each). The CDR3 runs to 16 residues. Germline assignment: CDR1 GTSNPN and CDR2 SVGIG (reference sequence). Between the trimmed V and J ends, which lost 5 bases and 0 bases, there was a span of 14 bases. DNA of the CDR3: TGTGCCTGGGTGGGACCGAAGAGCTCTGGGGCCAACGTCCTGACTTTC. Its translation is CAWVGPKSSGANVLTF.